This T cell receptor (beta chain) was retrieved from a study of T cell repertoires in cytomegalovirus infection. Across the study: The study used recently identified HLA-C-restricted and well-studied HLA-B-restricted CMV epitopes. Public TCR beta signatures marked donors with CMV infection and the matching HLA. Overall study findings and caveats: The ex vivo response was dominated by HLA-C-restricted CMV-specific TCR beta clonotypes. Public TCR beta family frequency separated CMV-and-HLA carriers, including in an independent cohort.

The CDR3 is 13 residues long. V lost 0 bases and J lost 3, with 8 bases in between. CDR1 and CDR2 from the germline V gene are DFQATT and SNEGSKA (reference sequence). A note on this clonotype: No antigen is known for it.

TCRdb reprocessed the reads with MiXCR, giving one entry per CDR3 protein. Altogether about 78,000 distinct CDR3 sequences are present, about 40% being singletons, with the ten largest covering more than 80%. The sequence derives from a human donor in good health (CMV status not recorded). Some clones in this sample may be carry-over from other donors' samples. This specimen consisted of CD8+ T cells from cultured PBMCs, obtained from culture after CMV antigen stimulation. This rearrangement joins TRBV20-1 to TRBJ1-1; unclear D gene. The CDR3 sequence: CSAREYGYTEAFF. The CDR3 nucleotides are TGCAGTGCTAGAGAGTATGGGTACACTGAAGCTTTCTTT.